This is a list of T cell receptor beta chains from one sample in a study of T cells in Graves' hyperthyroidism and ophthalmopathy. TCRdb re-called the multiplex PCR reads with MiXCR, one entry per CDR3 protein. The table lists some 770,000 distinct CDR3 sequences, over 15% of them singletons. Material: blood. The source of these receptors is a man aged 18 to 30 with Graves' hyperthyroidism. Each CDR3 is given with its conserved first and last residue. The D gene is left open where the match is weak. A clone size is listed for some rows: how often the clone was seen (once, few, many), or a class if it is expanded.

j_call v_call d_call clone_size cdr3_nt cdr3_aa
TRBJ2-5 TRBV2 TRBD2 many TGTGCCAGCAGTGAAGACGCGAGCGGGAGCGGGGAGACCCAGTACTTC CASSEDASGSGETQYF
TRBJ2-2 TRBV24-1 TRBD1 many TGTGCCACCAGTGCCCGGGACAGGGGGCTTGCCGGGGAGCTGTTTTTT CATSARDRGLAGELFF
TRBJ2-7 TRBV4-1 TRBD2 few TGCGCCAGCAGCCCCGGGGAGCCGGGACTATTCTCCTACGAGCAGTACTTC CASSPGEPGLFSYEQYF
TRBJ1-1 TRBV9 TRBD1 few TGTGCCAGCAGCGCCTTGGACAGGGGATCCACTGAAGCTTTCTTT CASSALDRGSTEAFF
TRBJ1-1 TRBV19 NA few TGTGCCAGTAGTATAAGAGGAGGGAGCCCTTTCTTT CASSIRGGSPFF
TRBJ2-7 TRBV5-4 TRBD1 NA TGTGCCAGCAGAGACAGGGGTGGGTACGAGCAGTACTTC CASRDRGGYEQYF
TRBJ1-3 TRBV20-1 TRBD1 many TGCAGTGCTCGACAGGGGGTTGTGAACACCATATATTTT CSARQGVVNTIYF
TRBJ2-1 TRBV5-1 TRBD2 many TGCGCCAGCAGCGCTACTAGCGGGAGTATAGATGAGCAGTTCTTC CASSATSGSIDEQFF
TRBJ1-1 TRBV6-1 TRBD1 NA TGTGCCAACTCTCGACAGGGAAACACTGAAGCTTTCTTT CANSRQGNTEAFF
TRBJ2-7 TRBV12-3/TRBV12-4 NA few TGTGCCAGCAGTTTAGGGGGCCCGCGGTTACCGGGGCACGAGCAGTACTTC CASSLGGPRLPGHEQYF
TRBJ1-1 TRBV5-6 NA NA TGTGCCAGCAGCTTCAACGGCGGGACTGAAGCTTTCTTT CASSFNGGTEAFF
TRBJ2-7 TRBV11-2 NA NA TGTGCCAGCAGCGAAGGCGGGCTAGAGCAGTACTTC CASSEGGLEQYF
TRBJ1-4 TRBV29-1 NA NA TGCAGCGTTGAAATGGAAGGATACGGTCATGAAAAACTGTTTTTT CSVEMEGYGHEKLFF
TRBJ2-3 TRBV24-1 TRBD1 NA TGTGCCACCAGTGATGTTACAGGGGAAAGCACAGATACGCAGTATTTT CATSDVTGESTDTQYF
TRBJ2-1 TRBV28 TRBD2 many TGTGCCAGCAGGCCTACTAGCGGGAGTTCCTACAATGAGCAGTTCTTC CASRPTSGSSYNEQFF
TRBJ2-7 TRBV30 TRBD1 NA TGTGCCTGGAGTCGGACAGGGGCTTACGAGCAGTACTTC CAWSRTGAYEQYF
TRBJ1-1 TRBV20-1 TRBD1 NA TGCAGTGCTAGAGATATCACTCGACAGGGAATGAACACTGAAGCTTTCTTT CSARDITRQGMNTEAFF
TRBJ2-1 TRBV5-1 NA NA TGCGCCAGCAGCTTACTCAGGGAAGGGGGTGAGCAGTTCTTC CASSLLREGGEQFF
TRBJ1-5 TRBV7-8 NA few TGTGCCAGCAGCTTAGACAGGGTCGGAGGCAATCAGCCCCAGCATTTT CASSLDRVGGNQPQHF
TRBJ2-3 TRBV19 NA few TGTGCCAGTAGTCCCCGGGTCTACACAGATACGCAGTATTTT CASSPRVYTDTQYF
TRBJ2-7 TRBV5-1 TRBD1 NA TGCGCCAGCAGCTCGACCTTTGGACAGGGCACTGCCTACGAGCAGTACTTC CASSSTFGQGTAYEQYF
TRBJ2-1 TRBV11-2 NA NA TGTGCCAGCAGCTTAGGTGGGACTTTCCACAATGAGCAGTTCTTC CASSLGGTFHNEQFF
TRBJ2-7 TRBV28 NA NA TGTGCCAGCAGTTTAGGTTTCACCTACGAGCAGTACTTC CASSLGFTYEQYF
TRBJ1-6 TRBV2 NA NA TGTGCCAGCAGTGTTTCCGGTGTCAATTCACCCCTCCACTTT CASSVSGVNSPLHF
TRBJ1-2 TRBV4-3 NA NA TGCGCCAGCAGCCAAGATCTTCGTCCCGGACAGCGATATGGCTACACCTTC CASSQDLRPGQRYGYTF
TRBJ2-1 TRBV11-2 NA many TGTGCCAGCAGCCTCGGACTACCGTCAACCTTATACAATGAGCAGTTCTTC CASSLGLPSTLYNEQFF
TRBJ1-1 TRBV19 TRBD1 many TGTGCCAGCACGGACAGGGGGGGAAACACTGAAGCTTTCTTT CASTDRGGNTEAFF
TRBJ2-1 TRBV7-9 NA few TGTGCCAGCAGCTCCCCCAGGAGCGGCAATGAGCAGTTCTTC CASSSPRSGNEQFF
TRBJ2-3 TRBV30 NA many TGTGCCTTGGCTCCGGGATCTCGATTTACAGATACGCAGTATTTT CALAPGSRFTDTQYF
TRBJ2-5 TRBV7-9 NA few TGTGCCAGCAGCCTCCAATCGCAGGGGGGAAAGACCCAGTACTTC CASSLQSQGGKTQYF
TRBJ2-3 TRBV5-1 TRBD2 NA TGCGCCAGCAGCGGAACTAGCGGAGCCTACACAGATACGCAGTATTTT CASSGTSGAYTDTQYF
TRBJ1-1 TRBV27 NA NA TGTGCCAGCAGTACGTGGGACAATCAAAACACTGAAGCTTTCTTT CASSTWDNQNTEAFF
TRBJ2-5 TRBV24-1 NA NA TGTGCCACCAGTGATGTGGGGCGAGAGACCCAGTACTTC CATSDVGRETQYF
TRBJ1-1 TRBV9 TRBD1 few TGTGCCAGCAGCGAGGGGGCAGAGAACACTGAAGCTTTCTTT CASSEGAENTEAFF
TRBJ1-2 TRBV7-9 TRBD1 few TGTGCCAGCAGCACCCAGGGGGGGCGATCTTGGGGCTACACCTTC CASSTQGGRSWGYTF
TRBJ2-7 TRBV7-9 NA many TGTGCCAGCAGCTATACACGGGGCTCCGACGAGCAGTACTTC CASSYTRGSDEQYF
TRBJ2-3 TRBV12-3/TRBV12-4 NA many TGTGCCAGCAGTTCCGCCCCTCGGGGTACGCAGTATTTT CASSSAPRGTQYF
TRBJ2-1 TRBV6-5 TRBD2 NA TGTGCCAGCAGTTACTTGGGACTAGCGGGCAACAATGAGCAGTTCTTC CASSYLGLAGNNEQFF
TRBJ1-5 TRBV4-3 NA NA TGCGCCAGCAGCCAAGATCAGGCCGCCTATCAGCCCCAGCATTTT CASSQDQAAYQPQHF
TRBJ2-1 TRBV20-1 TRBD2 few TGCAGTGCCCCCCGGGGGGGCTCCTACAATGAGCAGTTCTTC CSAPRGGSYNEQFF
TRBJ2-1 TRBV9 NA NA TGTGCCAGCAGCGTTGGGCTGAACGCCTACAATGAGCAGTTCTTC CASSVGLNAYNEQFF
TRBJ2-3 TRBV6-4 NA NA TGTGCCAGCAGGGGGGACTCTTCAGATACGCAGTATTTT CASRGDSSDTQYF
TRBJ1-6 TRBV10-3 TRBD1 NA TGTGCCATCAGTGAGGGGACAGACCAGAGCTCCTATAATTCACCCCTCCACTTT CAISEGTDQSSYNSPLHF
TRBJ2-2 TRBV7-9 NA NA TGTGCCAGCAGCTTAGCCAGAACAGGGGGGGCGAACACCGGGGAGCTGTTTTTT CASSLARTGGANTGELFF
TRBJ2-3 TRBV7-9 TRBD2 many TGTGCCAGCAGCTGGAAGACTAGCGGGATGACAGATACGCAGTATTTT CASSWKTSGMTDTQYF
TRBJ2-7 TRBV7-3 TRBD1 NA TGTGCCAGCAGCCAAGGACAGGGGAGGAACGAGCAGTACTTC CASSQGQGRNEQYF
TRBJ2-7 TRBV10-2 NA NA TGCGCCAGCACAAAACGGGAGTTTTCCCACGAGCAGTACTTC CASTKREFSHEQYF
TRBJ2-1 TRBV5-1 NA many TGCGCCAGCAGCTGGGACTTCAGCTCCTACAATGAGCAGTTCTTC CASSWDFSSYNEQFF
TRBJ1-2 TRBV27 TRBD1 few TGTGCCAGCAGGGACAGGGGGCATCACACCTTC CASRDRGHHTF
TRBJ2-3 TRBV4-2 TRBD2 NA TGTGCCAGCAGCCAAAGGCTAGCGGTTCTTGGGGATACGCAGTATTTT CASSQRLAVLGDTQYF
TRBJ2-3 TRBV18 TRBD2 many TGTGCCAGCTCACCACGGGGACTAGCAGGCGGTCTGACAGATACGCAGTATTTT CASSPRGLAGGLTDTQYF
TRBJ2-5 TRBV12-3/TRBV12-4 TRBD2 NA TGTGCCAGGGGACTAGCGGGAGTTCCGTTCTCTTGGGGAGAGACCCAGTACTTC CARGLAGVPFSWGETQYF
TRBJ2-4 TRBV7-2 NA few TGTGCCAGCAGCTTACAGGGTTCCTTAGCCAAAAACATTCAGTACTTC CASSLQGSLAKNIQYF
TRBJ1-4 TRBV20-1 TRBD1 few TGCAGTGCCACGGACAGGGGCTCTAATGAAAAACTGTTTTTT CSATDRGSNEKLFF
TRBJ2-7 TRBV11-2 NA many TGTGCCAGCAGCTCCTCGACGGGTACCTACGAGCAGTACTTC CASSSSTGTYEQYF
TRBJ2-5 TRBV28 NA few TGTGCCAGCACCACAGGAAAGGGACAAGAGACCCAGTACTTC CASTTGKGQETQYF